The 28 T cell receptor beta chains presented below share a single source sample, sequenced in a study of blood T cell repertoires in COVID-19. The repertoire was sequenced with immunoSEQ multiplex PCR; TCRdb's copy has only in-frame clones and lacks some. The top ten hold 0.8% to 0.95% of the sample, which has some 220,000 clones, about 90% seen once. The sequencing sample was made of peripheral blood. The origin of the receptors is a man under 40 with COVID-19, enrolled during active disease.

V usage is TRBV9 and J usage is TRBJ2-3, with 8 positions matching TRBD2. CDR3 length: 16 amino acids. Germline loops: CDR1 SGDLS, CDR2 YYNGEE. Trimming took 3 bases from V and 1 from J; bases not matched to a gene: 7. The CDR3 coding sequence is TGTGCCAGCAGCGAGGGGTTAGCGGGACGCACAGATACGCAGTATTTT. It yields the protein CASSEGLAGRTDTQYF.

The chain recombines TRBV7-9 with TRBJ2-2; 7 bases align to TRBD2. The length of the CDR3 is 16 residues. CDR1 and CDR2 (germline): SEHNR, FQNEAQ (reference sequence). After removal of 5 bases from V and 4 bases from J, the junction contained 10 bases not matched to a gene. The CDR3 DNA sequence: TGTGCCAGCAGCAGGATTGGCGGGGGACCCACCGGGGAGCTGTTTTTT. It translates to CASSRIGGGPTGELFF.

The chain links TRBV6-6 to TRBJ2-7, with TRBD1 matching over 10 bases. The J segment lost 2 bases and the V segment lost 6 bases, leaving 7 bases of the junction unmatched. The CDR3 is made up of 15 amino acids. The germline gives CDR1 MNHNY, CDR2 SVGAGI (reference sequence). Here the CDR3 DNA reads TGTGCCAGCAGCTCAAGGACAGGGGGTCCCTACGAGCAGTACTTC. This translates into CASSSRTGGPYEQYF.

As regards this clone: This specimen includes other DNA sequences encoding the same CDR3. This sequence joins TRBV7-2 and TRBJ2-1, with 10 bases matching TRBD2. J was trimmed by 4 bases and V by 6 bases; bases with no gene match: 6. The germline CDR1 and CDR2 sequences are SGHTA and FQGNSA. The CDR3 is 15 amino acids. The CDR3 DNA sequence: TGTGCCAGCAGTTCAAGCGGGGGGGCTTACAATGAGCAGTTCTTC. This codes for CASSSSGGAYNEQFF.

This clone has only one observation. J is TRBJ1-1 and V is TRBV5-5; D not certain. Per germline, CDR1 SGHKS and CDR2 YYEKEE (reference sequence). The CDR3 covers 13 residues. The germline V and J ends were trimmed by 4 bases and 4 bases, with 11 bases remaining between them. CDR3: CASSPPSRTEAFF. The CDR3 region has the DNA TGTGCCAGCAGCCCCCCGAGCCGCACTGAAGCTTTCTTT.

The chain joins TRBV5-1 to TRBJ2-3, with TRBD2 matching over 7 bases. With V trimmed by 0 bases and J by 6 bases, 4 bases remained unmatched. The CDR3 covers 14 residues. Germline V gene data show CDR1 as SGHRS and CDR2 as YFSETQ. The CDR3 is CASSLGEGRDTQYF. DNA of the CDR3: TGCGCCAGCAGCTTGGGGGAGGGAAGGGATACGCAGTATTTT.

The chain employs TRBV6-5 and TRBJ2-5; 15 bases map to TRBD2. J gave up 5 bases and V 6 bases, and 1 base lay outside the gene matches. CDR3 length equals 14 residues. Germline V gene lookup returns CDR1 MNHEY and CDR2 SVGAGI. Here the CDR3 DNA reads TGTGCCAGCAGCGGGACTAGCGGGGGGGAGACCCAGTACTTC. It encodes CASSGTSGGETQYF.

The rearrangement uses TRBV9 and TRBJ2-6; tentatively, D is TRBD1 (5 bases). Trimming removed 4 bases from V and 1 base from J, with 9 bases in between. Germline lookup yields CDR1 SGDLS and CDR2 YYNGEE. The CDR3 runs to 15 residues. The CDR3 loop is CASSTPGSGANVLTF. In DNA form, the CDR3 reads TGTGCCAGCAGCACCCCAGGGTCTGGGGCCAACGTCCTGACTTTC.

In this sample, this clone turned up once. This CDR3 reads CASSTTGGWNTEAFF. DNA for the CDR3: TGTGCCAGTAGTACGACAGGGGGTTGGAACACTGAAGCTTTCTTT. The J gene is TRBJ1-1, the V gene TRBV19; TRBD1 aligns across 9 bases. V lost 4 bases and J lost 1; bases outside the gene matches: 4. Germline assignment: CDR1 LNHDA and CDR2 SQIVND (reference sequence). The CDR3 covers 15 residues.

This clone came up once. This chain connects TRBV7-2 to TRBJ2-7; the D gene is possibly TRBD1 (6 bases). With 1 base removed from V and 1 base from J, the gap between germline ends came to 11 bases. Germline CDR1 and CDR2: SGHTA and FQGNSA. The CDR3 runs to 15 residues. The CDR3: CASSLGAGVSYEQYF. DNA for the CDR3: TGTGCCAGCAGCTTAGGAGCAGGGGTTTCCTACGAGCAGTACTTC.

The V gene is TRBV11-2, the J gene TRBJ2-7, with 8 bases aligning to TRBD1. Per germline, CDR1 SGHAT and CDR2 FQNNGV. The CDR3 extends over 15 amino acids. The V and J ends lost 3 bases and 5 bases, in that order; junction bases with no gene match: 9. CDR3 coding DNA: TGTGCCAGCAGCTTCCTAACACAGGGGGTCGACGAGCAGTACTTC. This translates into CASSFLTQGVDEQYF.

The chain couples TRBV5-1 to TRBJ2-3; 9 bases line up with TRBD1. The CDR3 loop spans 15 amino acids. Germline lookup yields CDR1 SGHRS and CDR2 YFSETQ. V was pared by 0 bases and J by 3 bases, with 2 bases of the junction left unmatched. Here the CDR3 DNA reads TGCGCCAGCAGCTTGGGGGACAGGGTAACAGATACGCAGTATTTT. It encodes CASSLGDRVTDTQYF. Drawing the rest from reference TRBV5-1 and TRBJ2-3, the complete variable domain is KAGVTQTPRYLIKTRGQQVTLSCSPISGHRSVSWYQQTPGQGLQFLFEYFSETQRNKGNFPGRFSGRQFSNSRSEMNVSTLELGDSALYLCASSLGDRVTDTQYFGPGTRLTVL.

V and J are TRBV19 and TRBJ2-5, with no clear D. The V end was cut by 6 bases, the J end by 1 base, with 3 bases between. The V gene's germline CDR1 is LNHDA and CDR2 SQIVND (reference sequence). The CDR3 runs 11 residues. The CDR3 loop is CASSIQETQYF. The CDR3 DNA reads TGTGCCAGTAGCATCCAAGAGACCCAGTACTTC. The variable domain in full, completed from reference TRBV19 and TRBJ2-5, reads DGGITQSPKYLFRKEGQNVTLSCEQNLNHDAMYWYRQDPGQGLRLIYYSQIVNDFQKGDIAEGYSVSREKKESFPLTVTSAQKNPTAFYLCASSIQETQYFGPGTRLLVL.

This rearrangement joins TRBV3-1 (or the pseudogene TRBV3-2) to TRBJ1-6; D is perhaps TRBD1 (6 bases). The germline V gene encodes CDR1 LGHDT and CDR2 YNNKEL (reference sequence). The CDR3 is 13 residues long. Trimming shortened V by 4 bases and J by 10 bases, and 11 bases separated the two germline ends. This chain's CDR3 is CASSPSGASPLHF. Written as DNA, the CDR3 is TGTGCCAGCAGCCCTTCAGGGGCCTCACCCCTCCACTTT.

The chain is built from TRBV9 and TRBJ2-2, with D possibly matching TRBD2 (6 bases). V dropped 0 bases and J dropped 5 bases, with 17 bases sitting between them. Germline CDR1 and CDR2: SGDLS and YYNGEE. The length of the CDR3 is 17 residues. The CDR3 here is CASSVDPTGGRTGELFF. In DNA form, the CDR3 reads TGTGCCAGCAGCGTAGATCCTACCGGGGGTCGGACCGGGGAGCTGTTTTTT.

CDR3 loop: CASSSTENYGYTF. The CDR3 DNA follows: TGCGCCAGCAGCTCGACAGAGAACTATGGCTACACCTTC. V gene TRBV5-1 combines with J gene TRBJ1-2; D is perhaps TRBD1 (5 bases). Germline assignment: CDR1 SGHRS and CDR2 YFSETQ. The CDR3 spans 13 residues. Trimming took 3 bases from V and 2 from J, leaving 8 bases between them.

This chain connects TRBV11-1 to TRBJ1-2, with D possibly being TRBD1 (6 bases). The CDR3 is made up of 13 amino acids. Germline V gene sequence: CDR1 SGHAT, CDR2 FQDESV (reference sequence). V shed 6 bases and J shed 8 bases, with 16 bases lying between them. The CDR3 spells CASSSQGSRGYTF. CDR3 in DNA: TGTGCCAGCAGTTCCCAGGGGTCTAGAGGCTACACCTTC.

V gene TRBV11-3 combines with J gene TRBJ2-2; TRBD2 is a possible D gene (5 bases). This CDR3 contains 17 residues. Germline CDR1 SGHNT, CDR2 YENEEA. V lost 0 bases, J lost 2 bases, and 13 bases lay in between. The CDR3 bases are TGTGCCAGCAGCTTAGAGGGAGCTCCGCCTAACACCGGGGAGCTGTTTTTT. Residues: CASSLEGAPPNTGELFF.

The chain uses TRBV29-1 and TRBJ1-1; D is perhaps TRBD1 (6 bases). This CDR3 spans 13 amino acids. Germline V lookup: CDR1 SQVTM, CDR2 ANQGSEA. V was shortened by 6 bases and J by 1 base, with 12 bases between the two germline ends. The DNA for the CDR3 is TGCAGCGTGTATGGACAGACGAACACTGAAGCTTTCTTT. Protein sequence: CSVYGQTNTEAFF.

CDR3 in amino acids: CASSYSGQGTSEAFF. The CDR3 nucleotides read TGTGCCAGCAGTTACTCGGGACAGGGAACTTCTGAAGCTTTCTTT. V gene TRBV6-2 or TRBV6-3 combines with J gene TRBJ1-1, with TRBD1 matching over 9 bases. The CDR3 has 15 residues. CDR1 and CDR2 from the germline V gene are MNHEY and SVGEGT. V lost 0 bases to trimming and J lost 6 bases; unmatched junction nucleotides: 5.

V and J are TRBV4-1 and TRBJ1-6, with TRBD1 as a possible D gene (5 bases). With 0 bases removed from V and 2 bases from J, the gap between germline ends came to 17 bases. Germline V gene lookup returns CDR1 MGHRA and CDR2 YSYEKL. The length of the CDR3 is 19 residues. The CDR3 reads CASSQDGEGLVTYNSPLHF. CDR3 sequence (DNA): TGCGCCAGCAGCCAAGATGGGGAGGGGTTGGTGACCTATAATTCACCCCTCCACTTT.

This clone has only a few counts. The chain has TRBV2 and TRBJ1-5; 10 bases fit TRBD1. The germline V gene encodes CDR1 SNHLY and CDR2 FYNNEI. The CDR3 contains 16 residues. Trimming cost V 3 bases and J 2 bases; bases outside gene matches: 4. CDR3 loop: CASSDDRGHGNQPQHF. The CDR3, as DNA: TGTGCCAGCAGTGACGACAGGGGGCACGGCAATCAGCCCCAGCATTTT.

This sequence joins TRBV19 and TRBJ2-4, with D tentatively TRBD1 (6 bases). Germline V gives CDR1 LNHDA, CDR2 SQIVND (reference sequence). Trimming took 3 bases from V and 6 from J, leaving 15 bases between them. This CDR3 is built from 15 residues. The CDR3 region has the DNA TGTGCCAGTAGTATTATGGGGGCCGGGTTAAACATTCAGTACTTC. Translating gives CASSIMGAGLNIQYF. The full variable domain, in which reference TRBV19 and TRBJ2-4 provide the parts outside the CDR3, is DGGITQSPKYLFRKEGQNVTLSCEQNLNHDAMYWYRQDPGQGLRLIYYSQIVNDFQKGDIAEGYSVSREKKESFPLTVTSAQKNPTAFYLCASSIMGAGLNIQYFGAGTRLSVL.

V and J are TRBV6-5 and TRBJ2-7; TRBD1 matches 8 bases. This CDR3 is built from 12 residues. From germline, CDR1 is MNHEY and CDR2 SVGAGI. Trimming removed 7 bases from V and 11 bases from J; junction bases left unmatched: 10. DNA for the CDR3: TGTGCCAGCACCGACCGGACAGGGCAGAAGTACTTC. Its protein product is CASTDRTGQKYF.

The J gene is TRBJ1-4, the V gene TRBV5-5; a possible D gene is TRBD1 (5 bases). The germline V gene encodes CDR1 SGHKS and CDR2 YYEKEE (reference sequence). The CDR3 runs 16 residues. V lost 4 bases and J 0 bases, leaving 13 bases between the germline ends. This CDR3 reads CASSQAATATNEKLFF. The CDR3 DNA is TGTGCCAGCAGCCAAGCCGCGACAGCAACTAATGAAAAACTGTTTTTT.

This clone has a single count. The V gene is TRBV3-1 (or the pseudogene TRBV3-2), the J gene TRBJ1-5, with D unclear. CDR3 length: 14 residues. V was pared by 1 base and J by 5 bases, with 9 bases between. Germline V CDR1 and CDR2: LGHDT, YNNKEL (reference sequence). The CDR3, as DNA: TGTGCCAGCAGCCAAGTTCGGCAGGATCAGCCCCAGCATTTT. It is translated as CASSQVRQDQPQHF.

The chain couples TRBV6-6 to TRBJ1-5, with D perhaps matching TRBD1 (5 bases). Germline CDR1 reads MNHNY; CDR2 reads SVGAGI (reference sequence). V was clipped by 2 bases and J by 1 base, with 12 bases between them. This CDR3 contains 16 residues. The CDR3, as DNA: TGTGCCAGCAGTTACAAGAAGGGGCCGAGCAATCAGCCCCAGCATTTT. Its protein product is CASSYKKGPSNQPQHF.

V gene TRBV28 combines with J gene TRBJ1-4, with TRBD1 matching over 7 bases. CDR3 length equals 14 residues. Germline CDR1 and CDR2: MDHEN and SYDVKM. The ends lost 3 bases at V and 6 bases at J; junction bases unmatched: 4. CDR3 sequence reads: CASSLGTVYEKLFF. In nucleotides, the CDR3 is TGTGCCAGCAGTTTGGGGACAGTATATGAAAAACTGTTTTTT.